This entry lists 17 T cell receptor beta chains sequenced from one sample in a study of T cells after yellow fever vaccination. TCRdb itself ran the 5' RACE reads through MiXCR, one entry per CDR3 protein. The repertoire holds 610,000 or so distinct CDR3 sequences, with roughly an eighth as singletons. The material sequenced was PBMCs, taken on the day of the yellow fever booster vaccination. All receptors derive from a man aged 25 to 40 who received the YFV17D yellow fever vaccine.

This clonotype appeared a few times. The rearrangement links TRBV12-3 or TRBV12-4 to TRBJ2-5, with 9 bases matching TRBD1. The CDR3 spans 15 residues. V was pared by 3 bases and J by 2 bases, with 4 bases of the junction left unmatched. CDR3 sequence (DNA): TGTGCCAGCAGTTTGGGGACAGGGTCACAAGAGACCCAGTACTTC. It translates to CASSLGTGSQETQYF.

The chain uses TRBV5-1 and TRBJ2-2; TRBD2 might be the D (6 bases). Trimming removed 4 bases from V and 4 bases from J, with 11 bases in between. The germline gives CDR1 SGHRS, CDR2 YFSETQ. This CDR3 is 14 amino acids long. DNA of the CDR3: TGCGCCAGCAGCACGGGACTTTTCACCGGGGAGCTGTTTTTT. This codes for CASSTGLFTGELFF.

This clonotype was detected only a few times. The genes are TRBV6-2 or TRBV6-3 and TRBJ2-7, with a possible D match to TRBD2 (6 bases). The CDR3 is made up of 14 amino acids. Between the trimmed V and J ends, which lost 2 bases and 2 bases, there was a span of 10 bases. CDR1 and CDR2 from the germline V gene are MNHEY and SVGEGT. The CDR3 here is CASSYGGTAYEQYF. CDR3 in DNA: TGTGCCAGCAGTTACGGCGGGACCGCCTACGAGCAGTACTTC.

The rearrangement uses TRBV6-2 or TRBV6-3 and TRBJ2-6; D remains ambiguous. This CDR3 is built from 16 residues. The V and J ends lost 9 bases and 2 bases respectively, with 17 bases between them. CDR1 and CDR2 (germline): MNHEY, SVGEGT. CDR3 amino acids: CASALDRLTGANVLTF. CDR3 nucleotides: TGTGCCAGTGCCTTGGACCGGTTAACTGGGGCCAACGTCCTGACTTTC.

The chain joins TRBV5-6 to TRBJ2-7, with D hard to call. This CDR3 is 16 amino acids long. V lost 3 bases, J lost 3 bases, and 19 bases lay in between. The germline CDR1 and CDR2 sequences are SGHDT and YYEEEE. CDR3 amino acids: CASSSQSGSSFYEQYF. The CDR3 DNA sequence: TGTGCCAGCAGCTCGCAGTCTGGGTCGTCCTTCTACGAGCAGTACTTC.

The table lists this clonotype with many counts. This chain joins TRBV20-1 and TRBJ1-1; D call uncertain. There are 11 residues in the CDR3. The V gene's germline CDR1 is DFQATT and CDR2 SNEGSKA (reference sequence). As DNA, the CDR3 is TGCAGCACCGGGCGGGGCACTGAAGCTTTCTTT. It is translated as CSTGRGTEAFF.

This chain connects TRBV7-2 to TRBJ2-7; 9 nucleotides align to TRBD1. In germline, CDR1 is SGHTA, CDR2 FQGNSA. The CDR3 consists of 15 residues. V lost 3 bases and J lost 5; bases outside the gene matches: 8. The CDR3 DNA reads TGTGCCAGCAGCTTCTTGGACAGGGGATGGAACGAGCAGTACTTC. It translates to CASSFLDRGWNEQYF. Together with reference TRBV7-2 and TRBJ2-7, the CDR3 gives the full variable domain: GAGVSQSPSNKVTEKGKDVELRCDPISGHTALYWYRQSLGQGLEFLIYFQGNSAPDKSGLPSDRFSAERTGGSVSTLTIQRTQQEDSAVYLCASSFLDRGWNEQYFGPGTRLTVT.

This clonotype has just a few counts. The V call is TRBV12-3 or TRBV12-4, the J call TRBJ2-7; D is unresolved. The CDR3 consists of 14 residues. V lost 3 bases and J 0 bases, leaving 9 bases between the germline ends. The CDR3 nucleotides are TGTGCCAGCAGTTTTTATGACGGCTCCTACGAGCAGTACTTC. Its protein is CASSFYDGSYEQYF.

The gene calls are TRBV23-1 and TRBJ1-5; D is perhaps TRBD1 (6 bases). TRBV23-1 is identified as an open reading frame with a role that is uncertain. There are 14 residues in the CDR3. Between the trimmed V and J ends, which lost 2 bases and 5 bases, there was a span of 10 bases. CDR3 loop: CASSQRRGHQPQHF. Written as DNA, the CDR3 is TGCGCCAGCAGTCAACGCAGGGGTCATCAGCCCCAGCATTTT.

This chain joins TRBV6-1 and TRBJ2-5; 7 bases match TRBD1. Losses at the gene ends were 7 bases for V and 2 bases for J; bases not matched to a gene: 13. CDR1 MNHNS and CDR2 SASEGT come from the germline V gene. The CDR3 length is 16 residues. The CDR3, as DNA: TGTGCCAGCAAGTGGAACCATCGGACAGGACAAGAGACCCAGTACTTC. Protein product: CASKWNHRTGQETQYF.

The chain combines TRBV5-5 with TRBJ2-1; 10 nucleotides align to TRBD2. Germline trimming cut 1 base from V and 9 bases from J; bases unmatched to any gene: 7. CDR3 length equals 15 residues. CDR1 SGHKS and CDR2 YYEKEE come from the germline V gene (reference sequence). The chain's CDR3 is CASSLRPSGSSEQFF. Here the CDR3 DNA reads TGTGCCAGCAGCTTGAGGCCTAGCGGGAGTAGTGAGCAGTTCTTC.

J is TRBJ1-4 and V is TRBV6-1; 7 bases align to TRBD1. V lost 6 bases and J lost 7; bases outside the gene matches: 14. Germline assignment: CDR1 MNHNS and CDR2 SASEGT. This CDR3 is built from 16 residues. The CDR3 protein is CASRMLSPSGGEKLFF. CDR3 DNA sequence: TGTGCCAGCAGGATGTTGAGTCCCTCAGGGGGTGAAAAACTGTTTTTT.

This clonotype was recorded a few times. The chain carries TRBV9 and TRBJ2-1; the match to TRBD1 covers 8 bases. The CDR3 runs to 13 residues. The germline gives CDR1 SGDLS, CDR2 YYNGEE. J gave up 6 bases and V 6 bases, and 5 bases lay outside the gene matches. This CDR3 reads CASMRTGSNEQFF. The CDR3, as DNA: TGTGCCAGCATGCGGACAGGGAGCAATGAGCAGTTCTTC.

This clonotype was counted between two and nine times. This sequence joins TRBV19 and TRBJ2-7, with TRBD1 matching over 9 bases. Germline CDR1 reads LNHDA; CDR2 reads SQIVND (reference sequence). J gave up 2 bases and V 3 bases, and 5 bases lay outside the gene matches. This CDR3 region has 15 residues. CDR3 DNA: TGTGCCAGTAGTATCAGAGGACAGGGGCCCTACGAGCAGTACTTC. Translated: CASSIRGQGPYEQYF.

The chain joins TRBV4-2 to TRBJ2-3; a possible D gene is TRBD2 (6 bases). Germline V gene sequence: CDR1 LGHNA, CDR2 YNFKEQ. The germline V and J ends were trimmed by 4 bases and 8 bases, with 16 bases remaining between them. The CDR3 runs to 14 residues. The CDR3, as DNA: TGTGCCAGCAGCCGCGCCCCGGGGGATCCTACGCAGTATTTT. It translates to CASSRAPGDPTQYF.

This clonotype was picked up a small number of times. This sequence joins TRBV5-1 and TRBJ2-7, with 8 bases aligning to TRBD1. Trimming took 6 bases from V and 0 from J; bases not matched to a gene: 11. This CDR3 contains 16 residues. CDR1 SGHRS and CDR2 YFSETQ come from the germline V gene. The CDR3 here is CASTPGQEPPSYEQYF. The CDR3 DNA reads as TGCGCCAGCACCCCGGGACAGGAGCCTCCCTCCTACGAGCAGTACTTC.

The table lists this clonotype with a few counts. The rearrangement joins TRBV6-2 or TRBV6-3 to TRBJ2-7; D not certain. V was cut by 3 bases and J by 6 bases, with 9 bases left in between. Germline V lookup: CDR1 MNHEY, CDR2 SVGEGT. CDR3 length: 12 amino acids. In nucleotides, the CDR3 is TGTGCCAGCAGTTATATGGGCCTCGAGCAGTACTTC. It specifies CASSYMGLEQYF.